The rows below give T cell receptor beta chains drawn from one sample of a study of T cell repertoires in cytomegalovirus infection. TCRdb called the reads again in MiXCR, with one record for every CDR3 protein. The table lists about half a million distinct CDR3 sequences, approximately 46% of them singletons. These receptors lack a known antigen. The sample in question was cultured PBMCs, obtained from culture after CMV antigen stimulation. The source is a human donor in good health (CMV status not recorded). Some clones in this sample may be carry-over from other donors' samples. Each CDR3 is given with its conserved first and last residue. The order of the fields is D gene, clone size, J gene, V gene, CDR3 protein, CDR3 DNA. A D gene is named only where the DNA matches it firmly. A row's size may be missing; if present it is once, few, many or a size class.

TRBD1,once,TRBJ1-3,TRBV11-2,CASSLARTGSSRNTIYF,TGTGCCAGCAGCTTAGCCCGGACAGGGTCTTCGAGAAACACCATATATTTT
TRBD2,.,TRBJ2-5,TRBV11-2,CASSGGRAETQYF,TGTGCCAGCAGCGGCGGGAGGGCGGAGACCCAGTACTTC
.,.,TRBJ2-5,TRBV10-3,CAIRGLDGETQYF,TGTGCCATCCGAGGTCTAGACGGGGAGACCCAGTACTTC
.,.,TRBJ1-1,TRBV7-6,CASSSSSVRGTEAFF,TGTGCCAGCAGCTCGTCCTCGGTACGTGGCACTGAAGCTTTCTTT
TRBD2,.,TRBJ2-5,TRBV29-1,CSGMRGSGETQYF,TGCAGCGGCATGCGGGGGAGTGGAGAGACCCAGTACTTC
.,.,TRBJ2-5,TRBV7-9,CASSLRGTGAVKGTQYF,TGTGCCAGCAGCTTACGGGGGACCGGGGCTGTTAAAGGGACCCAGTACTTC
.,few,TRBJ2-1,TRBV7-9,CASRIYSYNEQFF,TGTGCCAGCAGGATTTACTCCTACAATGAGCAGTTCTTC
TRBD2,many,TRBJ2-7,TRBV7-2,CASSLGWGGVSYEQYF,TGTGCCAGCAGCTTAGGGTGGGGGGGTGTCTCCTACGAGCAGTACTTC
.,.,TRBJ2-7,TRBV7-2,CASSLVAGPYEQYF,TGTGCCAGCAGCTTAGTCGCCGGTCCATACGAGCAGTACTTC
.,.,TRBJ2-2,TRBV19,CASRSVGGNTGELFF,TGTGCCAGTAGGTCCGTGGGTGGCAACACCGGGGAGCTGTTTTTT
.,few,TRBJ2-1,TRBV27,CASSALYDSRYNEQFF,TGTGCCAGCAGTGCTCTTTATGACAGCCGATACAATGAGCAGTTCTTC
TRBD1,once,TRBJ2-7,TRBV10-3,CATGAGQGTYEQYF,TGTGCCACGGGGGCCGGACAGGGGACCTACGAGCAGTACTTC
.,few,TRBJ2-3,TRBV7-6,CASSISGGADTQYF,TGTGCCAGCAGCATCTCAGGGGGGGCAGATACGCAGTATTTT
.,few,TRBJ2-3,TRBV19,CASSIKSSSTDTQYF,TGTGCCAGTAGTATCAAAAGTTCTAGCACAGATACGCAGTATTTT
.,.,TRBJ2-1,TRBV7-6,CASSGRGGPRADEQFF,TGTGCCAGCAGCGGACGAGGCGGACCGAGAGCGGATGAGCAGTTCTTC
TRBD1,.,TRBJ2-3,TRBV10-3,CAITRRGLEDTQYF,TGTGCCATCACGCGCAGGGGGCTGGAAGATACGCAGTATTTT
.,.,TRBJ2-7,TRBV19,CASSNRVNYEQYF,TGTGCCAGTAGTAACAGGGTCAACTACGAGCAGTACTTC
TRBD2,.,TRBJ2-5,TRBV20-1,CSAGGGLAGVSQEGQETQYF,TGCAGTGCTGGAGGGGGACTAGCGGGGGTGAGCCAAGAGGGTCAAGAGACCCAGTACTTC
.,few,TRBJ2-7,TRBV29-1,CSVEDYEQYF,TGCAGCGTTGAAGATTACGAGCAGTACTTC
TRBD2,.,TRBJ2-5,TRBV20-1,CSARDGAGGEETQYF,TGCAGTGCTAGAGATGGGGCGGGGGGGGAAGAGACCCAGTACTTC
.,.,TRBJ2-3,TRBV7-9,CASMLPGTDTQYF,TGTGCCAGCATGCTCCCCGGTACAGATACGCAGTATTTT
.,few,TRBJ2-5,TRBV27,CASSLRGHPSQETQYF,TGTGCCAGCAGTTTAAGGGGACATCCGTCTCAAGAGACCCAGTACTTC
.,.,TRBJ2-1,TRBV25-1,CASSGLGFYEQFF,TGTGCCAGCAGTGGGCTAGGGTTCTATGAGCAGTTCTTC
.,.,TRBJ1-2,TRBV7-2,CASSLHRTLQLYGYTF,TGTGCCAGCAGTCTTCACCGGACGTTACAGCTCTATGGCTACACCTTC
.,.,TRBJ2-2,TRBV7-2,CASSLMLAPTGELFF,TGTGCCAGCAGCTTAATGCTGGCTCCCACCGGGGAGCTGTTTTTT
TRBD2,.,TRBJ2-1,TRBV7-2,CAISLSAGGQYEQFF,TGTGCCATCAGCTTAAGTGCGGGGGGGCAGTATGAGCAGTTCTTC
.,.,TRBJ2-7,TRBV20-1,CSGIGGYEQYF,TGCAGTGGGATAGGAGGCTACGAGCAGTACTTC
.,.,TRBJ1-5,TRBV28,CASLQARQPQHF,TGTGCCAGCCTTCAGGCGCGGCAGCCCCAGCATTTT
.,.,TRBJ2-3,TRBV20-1,CSVRPLNTDTQYF,TGCAGTGTCCGACCCCTAAACACAGATACGCAGTATTTT
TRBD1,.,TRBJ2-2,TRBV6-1,CASSATGAGELFF,TGTGCCAGCAGTGCCACAGGGGCCGGGGAGCTGTTTTTT
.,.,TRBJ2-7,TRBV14,CASSPRGKSYEQYF,TGTGCCAGCAGCCCCCGGGGGAAATCCTACGAGCAGTACTTC
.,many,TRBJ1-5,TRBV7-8,CASSLVVGQRNQPQHF,TGTGCCAGCAGCTTAGTTGTCGGACAACGAAATCAGCCCCAGCATTTT
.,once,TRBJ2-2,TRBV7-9,CASSLESWGDTGELFF,TGTGCCAGCAGCTTAGAATCCTGGGGGGACACCGGGGAGCTGTTTTTT
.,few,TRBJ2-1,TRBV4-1,CASSQNDRSSYNEQFF,TGCGCCAGCAGCCAAAATGACCGGAGCTCCTACAATGAGCAGTTCTTC
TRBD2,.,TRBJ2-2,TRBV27,CASSTSGLAGFTGELFF,TGTGCCAGCAGTACCTCGGGACTAGCGGGGTTCACCGGGGAGCTGTTTTTT
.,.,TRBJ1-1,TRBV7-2,CASSRYLEAFF,TGTGCCAGCAGCCGATACCTCGAAGCTTTCTTT
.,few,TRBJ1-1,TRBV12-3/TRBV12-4,CASSFGSPNEAFF,TGTGCCAGCAGTTTCGGGTCGCCTAATGAAGCTTTCTTT
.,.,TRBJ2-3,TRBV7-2,CASSLFPTTDTQYF,TGTGCCAGCAGCTTGTTTCCTACTACAGATACGCAGTATTTT
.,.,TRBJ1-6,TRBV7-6,CASSFLLCGGSDDSPLHF,TGTGCCAGCAGCTTCCTTCTTTGCGGGGGCAGTGATGATTCACCCCTCCACTTT
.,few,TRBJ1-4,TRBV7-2,CASSFRGLNEKLFF,TGTGCCAGCAGCTTCCGAGGACTAAATGAAAAACTGTTTTTT
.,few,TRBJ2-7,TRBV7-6,CASSGPSYEQYF,TGTGCCAGCAGTGGCCCCTCCTACGAGCAGTACTTC
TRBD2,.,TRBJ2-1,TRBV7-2,CASSSRAGYSNEQFF,TGTGCCAGCAGCTCTCGAGCGGGGTATTCCAATGAGCAGTTCTTC
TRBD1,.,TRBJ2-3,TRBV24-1,CATSDSAGTGSTDTQYF,TGTGCCACCAGTGATTCCGCCGGGACAGGATCCACAGATACGCAGTATTTT
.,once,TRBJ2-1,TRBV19,CASSILLADEQFF,TGTGCCAGTAGTATCCTACTAGCTGATGAGCAGTTCTTC
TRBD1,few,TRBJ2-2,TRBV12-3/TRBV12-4,CASSRQGANTGELFF,TGTGCCAGCAGTCGACAGGGGGCGAACACCGGGGAGCTGTTTTTT
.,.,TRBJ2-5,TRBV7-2,CASSLGGGIEETQYF,TGTGCCAGCAGCTTAGGGGGCGGAATAGAGGAGACCCAGTACTTC
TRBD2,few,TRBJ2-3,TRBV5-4,CASASGRAGDTQYF,TGTGCCAGCGCCAGCGGGAGGGCCGGGGATACGCAGTATTTT
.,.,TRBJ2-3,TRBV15,CATSRQGSVADTQYF,TGTGCCACCAGCAGACAGGGGTCGGTCGCAGATACGCAGTATTTT
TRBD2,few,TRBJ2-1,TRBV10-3,CAISEQTGTSGYNEQFF,TGTGCCATCAGTGAGCAAACCGGGACTAGCGGCTACAATGAGCAGTTCTTC
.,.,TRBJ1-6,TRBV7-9,CASSLIGNSPLHF,TGTGCCAGCAGCTTAATCGGCAATTCACCCCTCCACTTT
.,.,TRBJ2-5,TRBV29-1,CSVRKETQYF,TGCAGCGTGAGGAAAGAGACCCAGTACTTC
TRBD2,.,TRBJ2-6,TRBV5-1,CASAGLAGGKPFSGANVLTF,TGCGCCAGCGCCGGACTAGCGGGAGGGAAACCGTTCTCTGGGGCCAACGTCCTGACTTTC
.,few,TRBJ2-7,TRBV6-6,CASSYSQRATYEQYF,TGTGCCAGCAGTTACTCACAAAGGGCGACCTACGAGCAGTACTTC
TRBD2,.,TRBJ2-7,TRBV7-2,CASSFGGGAEQYF,TGTGCCAGCAGCTTTGGCGGGGGGGCGGAACAGTACTTC
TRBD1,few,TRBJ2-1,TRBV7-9,CASSSGTGFWNEQFF,TGTGCCAGCAGCTCCGGGACAGGGTTTTGGAATGAGCAGTTCTTC
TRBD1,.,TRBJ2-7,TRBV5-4,CAINRDSQGEQYF,TGTGCCATCAACCGGGACAGCCAGGGTGAGCAGTACTTC
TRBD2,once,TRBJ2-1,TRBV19,CASSGRSSGGYNEQFF,TGTGCCAGTAGTGGGCGGTCTAGCGGGGGCTACAATGAGCAGTTCTTC
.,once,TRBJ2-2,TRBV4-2,CASSPTLEDAGELFF,TGTGCCAGCAGCCCTACCCTGGAGGATGCCGGGGAGCTGTTTTTT